This TCR beta chain was sequenced in a study of shared clonotypes between healthy human individuals. This clone was picked up one time. Its antigen remains unknown. Genomic DNA per cell subset filled all wells of several immunoSEQ plates. Authors' analysis steps: There were no quality scores in the junction-only immunoSEQ sequences, so filtering differed. Method: immunoSEQ multiplex PCR; TCRdb's copy keeps in-frame clones and lacks some. V, J and clone size are taken as reported in that table, and D and trimming were inferred from the DNA itself. The sample holds under 1,100,000 clones, 75% to 85% seen once. Study outcomes and limitations: Only a few donors were included, so the genetic and exposure-history diversity represented was limited. Richness estimates generally favored naive over memory subsets.

Germline V CDR1 and CDR2: SGHTA, FQGNSA. This CDR3 is built from 12 residues. The V end lost 0 bases, the J end lost 9 bases, and 9 bases lay between the germline ends. The specimen was memory CD4+ T cells from PBMCs. The subset denotes: CD45RA-negative fraction. The gene calls are TRBV7-2 and TRBJ2-7; D is unclear. The TCR comes from a man between 18 and 35 years old in good health. Some clones in this sample may be carry-over from other donors' samples. This chain's CDR3 is CASSLAGPPQYF. CDR3 coding DNA: TGTGCCAGCAGCTTAGCGGGTCCCCCGCAGTACTTC.